This T cell receptor (beta chain) was documented in a study of T-cell memory formation after mild COVID-19 (dated by TCRdb to the early 2020s). Study-wide context: Most TCR sequence clusters were specific to one of the two donors. Longitudinal TCRalpha and TCRbeta repertoire sequencing tracked T-cell clones expanding and contracting after mild COVID-19 in two donors. Two young, previously healthy adult volunteers, one female and one male, were included in the cohort. Overall results and qualifications from the work: Whether the second-wave clones peaking on day 37 were SARS-CoV-2 specific was not confirmed. Contracting CD4+ clones turned up mainly in the CM and EM memory subsets, whereas EMRA was where CD8+ clones were enriched. Clones contracting from day 15 to 85 had balanced CD4/CD8 phenotypes, while a second wave expanding from day 15 to 37 was biased towards CD4+. The study included only two mild cases, and larger cohorts that include severe cases with pre-infection samples were judged to be necessary. The detection of some responding clones in pre-infection memory suggests that pre-existing cross-reactive memory T cells joined the SARS-CoV-2 response.

This clonotype turned up a few times. Which antigen it targets is not known. Base qualities were left out, and no much larger clone turns up one base away. Ficoll-Paque density gradient centrifugation was the method used to isolate PBMCs. The sequencer was an Illumina NovaSeq 6000. TCRalpha and TCRbeta cDNA libraries were built by 5'RACE with constant-segment primers, adding sample barcodes and unique molecular identifiers. Trizol reagent was used to extract RNA from every sample. The libraries were amplified in two PCR steps, and the second step added a second sample barcode and Illumina TruSeq adapters. The libraries were sequenced on an Illumina NovaSeq using 2 x 150 bp paired-end reads. As for the authors' bioinformatics: With migec v1.2.7, reads were demultiplexed and then collapsed into UMI-guided consensus sequences. Using mixcr v2.1.11, UMI consensuses were aligned to TRA and TRB V and J templates and then assembled into clonotypes. Clonotypes were classified as expanded or contracted when called significant by both edgeR and NoisET, with noise models trained on biological replicates. edgeR calls used a false discovery rate-adjusted p below 0.01 and a log2 fold-change threshold of 1. PCA with hierarchical clustering of max-normalized trajectories of the 1000 most abundant clonotypes was used as exploratory dynamics analysis. Separately sequenced CD4+ and CD8+ repertoires were used to assign a CD4 or CD8 phenotype to each responding clone. The raw public reads went through TCRdb reprocessing: fastp at Q25, MiXCR clone calling, in-frame beta chains kept. Rows with one shared CDR3 protein collapse into an entry with the most common genes and DNA. TCRdb, not the original authors, processed these V and J calls. This sample lists fewer than 650,000 distinct CDR3 sequences; less than 25% were detected once. The ten top clones hold roughly 8.1% of the sample.

V is cut by 5 bases and J by 2 bases, and the space between the germline ends is 22 bases. From the cysteine through the phenylalanine, the CDR3 covers 18 amino acids. The read is trimmed to its CDR3 DNA, 54 bases read in frame from base 1. The germline V gene (reference sequence) supplies CDR1 LNHDA and CDR2 SQIVND. The rearrangement combines TRBV19 with TRBJ2-1; tentative D gene TRBD2, with 6 bases matching. This sequence was found in an adult woman who had mild COVID-19 (a few samples of this study predate the infection). The sample titles of this study are shuffled in the database, so cell type and time point are left out; the donor was told from shared clones. The sample consisted of PBMCs or a T cell subset sorted from them (not recorded which). Here the CDR3 is given as CASSPPFGGSGTYNEQFF. The DNA sequence follows: TGTGCCAGTAGTCCACCGTTCGGGGGTAGCGGAACCTACAATGAGCAGTTCTTC. The reference TRBV19 and TRBJ2-1 proteins fill in what lies around the CDR3, so the full variable domain reads DGGITQSPKYLFRKEGQNVTLSCEQNLNHDAMYWYRQDPGQGLRLIYYSQIVNDFQKGDIAEGYSVSREKKESFPLTVTSAQKNPTAFYLCASSPPFGGSGTYNEQFFGPGTRLTVL.